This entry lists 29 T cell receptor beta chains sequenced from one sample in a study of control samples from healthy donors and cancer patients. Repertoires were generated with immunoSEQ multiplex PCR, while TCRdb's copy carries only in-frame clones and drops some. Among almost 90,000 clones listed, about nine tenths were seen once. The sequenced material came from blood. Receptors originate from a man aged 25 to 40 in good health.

The DNA of the CDR3 is TGTGCCAGCAGTCCGATAAACACCGGGGAGCTGTTTTTT. It is translated as CASSPINTGELFF. The gene calls are TRBV27 and TRBJ2-2; D call uncertain. V was shortened by 5 bases and J by 2 bases, with 6 bases between the two germline ends. The CDR3 consists of 13 residues. Germline values: CDR1 MNHEY, CDR2 SMNVEV (reference sequence).

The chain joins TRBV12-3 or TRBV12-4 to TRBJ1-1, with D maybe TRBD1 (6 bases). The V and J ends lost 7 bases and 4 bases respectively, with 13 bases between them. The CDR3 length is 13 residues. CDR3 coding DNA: TGTGCCAGCACCCCTCGAGGGGGCACTGAAGCTTTCTTT. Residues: CASTPRGGTEAFF.

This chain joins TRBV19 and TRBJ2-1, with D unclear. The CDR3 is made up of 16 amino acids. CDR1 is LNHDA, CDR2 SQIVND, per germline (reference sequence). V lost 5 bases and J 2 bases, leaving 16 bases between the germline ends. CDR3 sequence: CASSPTPQGTYNEQFF. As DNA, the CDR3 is TGTGCCAGTAGTCCAACCCCCCAAGGCACCTACAATGAGCAGTTCTTC.

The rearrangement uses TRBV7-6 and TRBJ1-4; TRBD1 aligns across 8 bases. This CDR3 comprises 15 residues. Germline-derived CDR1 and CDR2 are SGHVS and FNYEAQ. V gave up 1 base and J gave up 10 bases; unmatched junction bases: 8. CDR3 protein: CASSLDPGGRGKLFF. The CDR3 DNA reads TGTGCCAGCAGCTTAGATCCAGGGGGCAGGGGAAAACTGTTTTTT.

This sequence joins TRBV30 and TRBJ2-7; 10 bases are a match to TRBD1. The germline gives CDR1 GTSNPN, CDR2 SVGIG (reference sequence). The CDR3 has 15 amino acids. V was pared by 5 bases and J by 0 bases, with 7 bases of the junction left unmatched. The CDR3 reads CAWETGTGVSYEQYF. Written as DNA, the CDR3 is TGTGCCTGGGAAACCGGGACAGGGGTCTCCTACGAGCAGTACTTC.

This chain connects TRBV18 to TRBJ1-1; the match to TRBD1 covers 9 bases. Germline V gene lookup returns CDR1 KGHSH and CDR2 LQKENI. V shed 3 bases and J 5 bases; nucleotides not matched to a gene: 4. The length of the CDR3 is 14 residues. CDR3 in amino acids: CASSPGQGETEAFF. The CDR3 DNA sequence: TGTGCCAGCTCACCGGGACAGGGTGAGACTGAAGCTTTCTTT.

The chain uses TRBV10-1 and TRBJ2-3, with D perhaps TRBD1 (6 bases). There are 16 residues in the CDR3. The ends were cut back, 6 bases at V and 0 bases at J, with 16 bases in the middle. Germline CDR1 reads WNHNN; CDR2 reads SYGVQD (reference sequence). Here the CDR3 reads CASSEDRGPSTDTQYF. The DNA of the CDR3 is TGCGCCAGCAGCGAGGACAGAGGACCCAGCACAGATACGCAGTATTTT.

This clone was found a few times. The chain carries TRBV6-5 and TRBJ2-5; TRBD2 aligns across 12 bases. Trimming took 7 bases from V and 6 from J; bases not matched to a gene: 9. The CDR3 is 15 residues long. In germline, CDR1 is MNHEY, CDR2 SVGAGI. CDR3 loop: CASTMTSGGGKTQYF. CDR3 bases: TGTGCCAGCACGATGACTAGCGGGGGAGGGAAGACCCAGTACTTC.

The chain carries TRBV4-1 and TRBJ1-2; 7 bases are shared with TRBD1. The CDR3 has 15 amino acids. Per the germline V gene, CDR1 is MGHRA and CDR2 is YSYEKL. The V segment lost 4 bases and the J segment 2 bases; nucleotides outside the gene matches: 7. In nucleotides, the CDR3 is TGCGCCAGCAGCCCGAACTCACAGGGGAACTATGGCTACACCTTC. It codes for CASSPNSQGNYGYTF.

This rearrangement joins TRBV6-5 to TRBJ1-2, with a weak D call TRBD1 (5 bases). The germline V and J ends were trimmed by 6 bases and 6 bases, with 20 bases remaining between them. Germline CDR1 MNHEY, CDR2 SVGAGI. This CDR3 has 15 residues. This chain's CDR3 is CASRDRDGPTHGYTF. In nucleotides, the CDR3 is TGTGCCAGCAGGGACCGGGACGGCCCCACCCATGGCTACACCTTC.

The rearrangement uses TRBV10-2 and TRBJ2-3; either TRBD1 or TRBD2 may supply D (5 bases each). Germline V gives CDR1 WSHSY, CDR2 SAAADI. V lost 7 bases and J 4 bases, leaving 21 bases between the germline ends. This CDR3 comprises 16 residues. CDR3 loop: CASIPPGAAPADTQYF. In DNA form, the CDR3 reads TGCGCCAGCATCCCTCCCGGGGCCGCACCGGCAGATACGCAGTATTTT.

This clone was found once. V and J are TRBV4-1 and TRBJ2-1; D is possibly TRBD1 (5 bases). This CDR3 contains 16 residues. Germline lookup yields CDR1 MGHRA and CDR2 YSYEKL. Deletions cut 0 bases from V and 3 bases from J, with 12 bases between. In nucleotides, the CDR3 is TGCGCCAGCAGCCAAGAGGGTGGGGCAAACTACAATGAGCAGTTCTTC. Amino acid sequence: CASSQEGGANYNEQFF.

The CDR3 DNA follows: TGTGCCAGCAGCTTAGCGTCGGCGGGTGAAGCTTTCTTT. It specifies CASSLASAGEAFF. This sequence joins TRBV7-8 and TRBJ1-1; D remains ambiguous. The CDR3 length is 13 residues. Germline V gene data show CDR1 as SGHVS and CDR2 as FQNEAQ. The germline V and J ends were trimmed by 0 bases and 7 bases, with 9 bases remaining between them.

The chain's CDR3 is CASSIAAGETQYF. Written as DNA, the CDR3 is TGTGCCAGTAGTATAGCGGCCGGAGAGACCCAGTACTTC. V gene TRBV19 combines with J gene TRBJ2-5; no definite D call. CDR3 size: 13 residues. Deletions cut 1 base from V and 4 bases from J, with 7 bases between. Germline CDR1 is LNHDA and CDR2 is SQIVND (reference sequence).

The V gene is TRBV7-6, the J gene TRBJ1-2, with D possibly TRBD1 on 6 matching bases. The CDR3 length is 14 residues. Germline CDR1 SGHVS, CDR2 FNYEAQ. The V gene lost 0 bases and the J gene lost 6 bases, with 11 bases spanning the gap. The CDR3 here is CASSLAPGEHGYTF. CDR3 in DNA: TGTGCCAGCAGCTTAGCTCCAGGGGAGCATGGCTACACCTTC.

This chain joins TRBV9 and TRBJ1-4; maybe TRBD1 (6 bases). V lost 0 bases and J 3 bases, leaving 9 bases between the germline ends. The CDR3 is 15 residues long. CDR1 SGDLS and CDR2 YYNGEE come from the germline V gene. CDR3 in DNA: TGTGCCAGCAGCGTAGAGGGGGATCCTAATGAAAAACTGTTTTTT. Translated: CASSVEGDPNEKLFF.

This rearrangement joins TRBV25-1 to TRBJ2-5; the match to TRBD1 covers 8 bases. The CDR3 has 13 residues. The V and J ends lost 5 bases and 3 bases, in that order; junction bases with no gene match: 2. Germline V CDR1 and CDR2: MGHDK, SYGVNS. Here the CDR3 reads CASSLTGEETQYF. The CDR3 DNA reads TGTGCCAGCAGTCTGACAGGGGAAGAGACCCAGTACTTC.

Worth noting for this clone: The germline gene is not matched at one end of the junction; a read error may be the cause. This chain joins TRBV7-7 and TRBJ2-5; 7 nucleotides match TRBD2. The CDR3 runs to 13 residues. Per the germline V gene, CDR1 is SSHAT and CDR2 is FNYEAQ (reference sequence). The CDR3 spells CASTTGGSETQYF. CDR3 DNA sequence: TGTGCTAGCACCACGGGGGGATCGGAGACCCAGTACTTC.

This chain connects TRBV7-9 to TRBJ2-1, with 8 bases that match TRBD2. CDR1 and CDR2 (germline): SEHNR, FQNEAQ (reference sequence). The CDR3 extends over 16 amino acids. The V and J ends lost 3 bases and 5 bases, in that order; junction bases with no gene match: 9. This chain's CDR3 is CASSFPGQRGNNEQFF. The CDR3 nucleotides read TGTGCCAGCAGCTTCCCGGGGCAGCGGGGGAACAATGAGCAGTTCTTC.

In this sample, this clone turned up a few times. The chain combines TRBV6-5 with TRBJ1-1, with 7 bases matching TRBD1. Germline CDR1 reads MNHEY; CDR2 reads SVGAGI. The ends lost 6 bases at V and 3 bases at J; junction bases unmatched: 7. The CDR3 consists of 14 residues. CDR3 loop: CASRSRDRHTEAFF. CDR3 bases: TGTGCCAGCAGGTCCCGGGACAGACACACTGAAGCTTTCTTT.

The CDR3 protein is CASSDQGFSYNEQFF. For the CDR3, the DNA is TGTGCCAGTAGCGACCAGGGGTTCTCCTACAATGAGCAGTTCTTC. The chain joins TRBV19 to TRBJ2-1; possible D gene TRBD1, 6 bases. Germline V gene sequence: CDR1 LNHDA, CDR2 SQIVND (reference sequence). With 6 bases removed from V and 0 bases from J, the gap between germline ends came to 12 bases. This CDR3 is built from 15 residues.

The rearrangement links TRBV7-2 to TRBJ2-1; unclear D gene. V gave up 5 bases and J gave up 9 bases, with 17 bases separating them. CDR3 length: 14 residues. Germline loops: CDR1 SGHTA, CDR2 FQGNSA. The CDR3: CASSPQIGQGEQFF. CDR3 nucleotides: TGTGCCAGCAGCCCCCAAATAGGGCAAGGTGAGCAGTTCTTC. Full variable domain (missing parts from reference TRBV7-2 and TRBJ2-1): GAGVSQSPSNKVTEKGKDVELRCDPISGHTALYWYRQSLGQGLEFLIYFQGNSAPDKSGLPSDRFSAERTGGSVSTLTIQRTQQEDSAVYLCASSPQIGQGEQFFGPGTRLTVL.

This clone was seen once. CDR3 loop: CATRNTEAFF. CDR3 coding DNA: TGTGCCACCCGAAACACTGAAGCTTTCTTT. The rearrangement links TRBV15 to TRBJ1-1; D remains ambiguous. Germline CDR1 is LNHNV and CDR2 is YYDKDF (reference sequence). Trimming stripped 8 bases from V and 2 bases from J, with 3 bases between. The CDR3 is 10 amino acids.

The CDR3 nucleotides are TGTGCCAGCAATCCCGGGACTAGGCGCGCAGATACGCAGTATTTT. Amino acids: CASNPGTRRADTQYF. V gene TRBV6-5 combines with J gene TRBJ2-3; TRBD2 agrees at 8 bases. V dropped 7 bases and J dropped 4; count of bases not matched to a gene: 10. Germline lookup yields CDR1 MNHEY and CDR2 SVGAGI. The CDR3 totals 15 residues.

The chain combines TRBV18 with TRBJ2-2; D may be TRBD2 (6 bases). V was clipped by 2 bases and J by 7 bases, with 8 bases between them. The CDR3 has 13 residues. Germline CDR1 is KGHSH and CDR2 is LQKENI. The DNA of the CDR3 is TGTGCCAGCTCACCAAGGGAGGACGGGGAGCTGTTTTTT. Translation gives CASSPREDGELFF.

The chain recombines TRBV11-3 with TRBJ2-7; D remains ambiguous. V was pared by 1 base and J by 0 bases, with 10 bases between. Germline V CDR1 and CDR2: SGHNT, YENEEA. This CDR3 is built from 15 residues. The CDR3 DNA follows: TGTGCCAGCAGCTTAGCCGGGCTGAACTCCTACGAGCAGTACGTC. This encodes CASSLAGLNSYEQYV.

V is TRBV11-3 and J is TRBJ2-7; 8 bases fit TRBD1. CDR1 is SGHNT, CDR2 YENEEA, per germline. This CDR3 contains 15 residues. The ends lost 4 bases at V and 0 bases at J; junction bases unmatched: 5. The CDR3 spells CASSSGQASSYEQYF. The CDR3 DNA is TGTGCCAGCAGCTCGGGACAGGCGAGCTCCTACGAGCAGTACTTC.

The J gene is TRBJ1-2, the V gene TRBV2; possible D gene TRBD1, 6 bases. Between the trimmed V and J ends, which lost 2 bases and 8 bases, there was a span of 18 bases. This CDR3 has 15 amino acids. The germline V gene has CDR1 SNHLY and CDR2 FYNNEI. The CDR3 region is CASSERRARGEGYTF. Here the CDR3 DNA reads TGTGCCAGCAGTGAAAGGAGAGCCAGGGGCGAAGGCTACACCTTC.

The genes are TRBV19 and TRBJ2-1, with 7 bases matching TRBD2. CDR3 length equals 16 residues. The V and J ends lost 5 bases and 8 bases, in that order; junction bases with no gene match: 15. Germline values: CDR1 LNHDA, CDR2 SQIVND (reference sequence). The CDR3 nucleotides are TGTGCCAGTAGTGACCTTAGTTCACCAGGGAGGGATGAGCAGTTCTTC. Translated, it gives CASSDLSSPGRDEQFF.